This TCR beta chain is drawn from a study of T cells after yellow fever vaccination. Overall study findings and caveats: In post-booster samples, most primary-vaccination clones reappeared (approximately 96% CD4, nearly 90% CD8). Researchers report a weaker secondary response that nonetheless peaked faster, day 5 versus 15. Clonotypes appearing in both CD4 and CD8 compartments existed, and their share was small.

The length of the CDR3 is 12 residues. Trimming shortened V by 10 bases and J by 1 base, and 10 bases separated the two germline ends. CDR1 SGHVS and CDR2 FNYEAQ come from the germline V gene. On this clonotype itself: Its target is not known.

Researchers made TCR cDNA using 5'RACE template switching, and this step added a universal primer site and UMIs. TCRdb fed the 5' RACE reads into MiXCR, producing one record per CDR3 protein. The sample lists under 200,000 distinct CDR3 sequences, 9.5% to 12% occurring once. The sequence was collected from a man in his late teens or twenties who received the YFV17D yellow fever vaccine. The J gene is TRBJ1-1, the V gene TRBV7-6, with D unclear. The sample in question was CD8+ T cells sorted from PBMCs, obtained 15 days after the yellow fever booster vaccination. The CDR3, as DNA: TGTGCCACGGTGGGCGCGAACACTGAAGCTTTCTTT. It yields the protein CATVGANTEAFF.